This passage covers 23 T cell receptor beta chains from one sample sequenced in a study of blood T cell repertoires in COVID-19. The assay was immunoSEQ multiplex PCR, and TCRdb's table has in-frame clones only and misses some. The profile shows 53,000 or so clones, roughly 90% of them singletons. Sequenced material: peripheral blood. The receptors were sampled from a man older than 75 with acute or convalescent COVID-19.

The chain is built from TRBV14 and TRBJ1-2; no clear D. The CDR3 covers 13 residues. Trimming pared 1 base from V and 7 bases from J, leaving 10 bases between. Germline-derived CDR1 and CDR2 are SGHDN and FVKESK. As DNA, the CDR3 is TGTGCCAGCAGCCAAGCGGTTTACGGTGGCTACACCTTC. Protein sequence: CASSQAVYGGYTF.

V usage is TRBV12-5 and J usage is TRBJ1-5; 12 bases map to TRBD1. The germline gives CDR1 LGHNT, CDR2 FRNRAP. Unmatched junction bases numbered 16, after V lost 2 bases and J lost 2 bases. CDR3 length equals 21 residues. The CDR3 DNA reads TGTGCTAGTGGTTTGTGGGTCTTACCGGGACAGGGGGCGTTTGGCAATCAGCCCCAGCATTTT. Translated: CASGLWVLPGQGAFGNQPQHF.

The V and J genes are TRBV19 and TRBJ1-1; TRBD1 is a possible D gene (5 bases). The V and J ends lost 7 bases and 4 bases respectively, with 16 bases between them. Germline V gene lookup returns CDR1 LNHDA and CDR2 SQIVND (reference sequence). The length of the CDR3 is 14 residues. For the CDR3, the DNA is TGTGCCAGTACCTATCGGGGGACGGGCACTGAAGCTTTCTTT. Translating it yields CASTYRGTGTEAFF.

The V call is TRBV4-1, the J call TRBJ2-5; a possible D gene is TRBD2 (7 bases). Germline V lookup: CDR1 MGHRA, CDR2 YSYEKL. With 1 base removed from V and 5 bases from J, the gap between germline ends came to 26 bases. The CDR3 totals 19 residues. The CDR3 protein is CASSQGLGWAGAFKETQYF. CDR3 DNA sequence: TGCGCCAGCAGCCAAGGATTGGGCTGGGCGGGGGCCTTCAAGGAGACCCAGTACTTC.

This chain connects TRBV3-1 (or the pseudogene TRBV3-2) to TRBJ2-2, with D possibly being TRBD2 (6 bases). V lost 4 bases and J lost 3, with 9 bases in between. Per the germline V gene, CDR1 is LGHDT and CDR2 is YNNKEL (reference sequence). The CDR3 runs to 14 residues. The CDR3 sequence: CASSPGLYTGELFF. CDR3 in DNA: TGTGCCAGCAGCCCGGGACTCTACACCGGGGAGCTGTTTTTT.

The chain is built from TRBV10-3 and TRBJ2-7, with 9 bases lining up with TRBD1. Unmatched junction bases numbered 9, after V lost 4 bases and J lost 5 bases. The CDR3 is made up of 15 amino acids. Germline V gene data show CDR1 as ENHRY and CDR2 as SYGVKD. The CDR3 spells CAISAGQGFEDEQYF. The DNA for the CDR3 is TGTGCCATCAGTGCGGGACAGGGATTCGAGGACGAGCAGTACTTC.

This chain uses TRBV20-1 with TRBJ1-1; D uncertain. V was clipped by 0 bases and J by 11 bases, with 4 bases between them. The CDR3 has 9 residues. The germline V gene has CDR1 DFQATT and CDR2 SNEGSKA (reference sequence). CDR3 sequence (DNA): TGCAGTGCTAGAGAACGGGCTTTCTTT. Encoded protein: CSARERAFF.

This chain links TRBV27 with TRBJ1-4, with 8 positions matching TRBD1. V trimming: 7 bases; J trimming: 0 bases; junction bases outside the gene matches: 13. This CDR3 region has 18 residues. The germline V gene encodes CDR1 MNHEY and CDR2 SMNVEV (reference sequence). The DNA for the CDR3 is TGTGCCAGCACCCCTAGGGGGACAGGCCTCGCAACTAATGAAAAACTGTTTTTT. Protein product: CASTPRGTGLATNEKLFF.

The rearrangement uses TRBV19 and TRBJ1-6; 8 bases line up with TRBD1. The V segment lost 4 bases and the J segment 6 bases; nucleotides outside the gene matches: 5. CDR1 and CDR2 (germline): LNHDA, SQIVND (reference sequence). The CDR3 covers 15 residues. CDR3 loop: CASSTGQGRNSPLHF. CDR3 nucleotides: TGTGCCAGTAGTACCGGACAGGGACGTAATTCACCCCTCCACTTT.

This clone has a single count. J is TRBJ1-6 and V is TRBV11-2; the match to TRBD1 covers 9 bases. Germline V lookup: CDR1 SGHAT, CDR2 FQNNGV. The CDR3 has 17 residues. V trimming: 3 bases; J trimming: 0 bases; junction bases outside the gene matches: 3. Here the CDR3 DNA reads TGTGCCAGCAGCTTGTGGGGACAGGGCTCCTATAATTCACCCCTCCACTTT. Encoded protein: CASSLWGQGSYNSPLHF. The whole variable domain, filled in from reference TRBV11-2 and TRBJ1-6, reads EAGVAQSPRYKIIEKRQSVAFWCNPISGHATLYWYQQILGQGPKLLIQFQNNGVVDDSQLPKDRFSAERLKGVDSTLKIQPAKLEDSAVYLCASSLWGQGSYNSPLHFGNGTRLTVT.

The CDR3: CASSQPGQQETQYF. Written as DNA, the CDR3 is TGCGCCAGCAGCCAACCGGGACAGCAAGAGACCCAGTACTTC. The chain uses TRBV5-1 and TRBJ2-5; 7 nucleotides align to TRBD1. V lost 4 bases to trimming and J lost 2 bases; unmatched junction nucleotides: 5. Germline values: CDR1 SGHRS, CDR2 YFSETQ. CDR3 length: 14 amino acids. The full variable domain, its missing parts supplied by reference TRBV5-1 and TRBJ2-5, is KAGVTQTPRYLIKTRGQQVTLSCSPISGHRSVSWYQQTPGQGLQFLFEYFSETQRNKGNFPGRFSGRQFSNSRSEMNVSTLELGDSALYLCASSQPGQQETQYFGPGTRLLVL.

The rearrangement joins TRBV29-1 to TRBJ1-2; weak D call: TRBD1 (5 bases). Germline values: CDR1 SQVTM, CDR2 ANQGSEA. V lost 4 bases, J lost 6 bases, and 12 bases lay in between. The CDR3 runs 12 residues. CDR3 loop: CSVGQGSDGYTF. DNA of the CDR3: TGCAGCGTTGGGCAGGGTAGTGATGGCTACACCTTC.

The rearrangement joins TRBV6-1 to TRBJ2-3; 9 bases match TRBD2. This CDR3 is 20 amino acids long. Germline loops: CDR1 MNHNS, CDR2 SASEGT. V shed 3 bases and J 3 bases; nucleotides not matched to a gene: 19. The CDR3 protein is CASSDRLLRRASGVTDTQYF. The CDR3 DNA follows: TGTGCCAGCAGTGATAGGCTACTACGGCGGGCTAGCGGGGTAACAGATACGCAGTATTTT.

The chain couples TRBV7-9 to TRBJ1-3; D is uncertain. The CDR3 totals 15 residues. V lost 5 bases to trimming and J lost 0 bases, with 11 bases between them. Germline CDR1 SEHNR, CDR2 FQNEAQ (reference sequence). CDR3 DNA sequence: TGTGCCAGCAGCCCCTCTCGGAGCTCTGGAAACACCATATATTTT. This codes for CASSPSRSSGNTIYF.

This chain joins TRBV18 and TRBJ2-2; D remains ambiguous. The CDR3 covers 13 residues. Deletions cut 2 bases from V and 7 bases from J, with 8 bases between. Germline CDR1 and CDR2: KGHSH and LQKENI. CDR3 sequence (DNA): TGTGCCAGCTCACCATCGACGGGCGGGGAGCTGTTTTTT. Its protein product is CASSPSTGGELFF.

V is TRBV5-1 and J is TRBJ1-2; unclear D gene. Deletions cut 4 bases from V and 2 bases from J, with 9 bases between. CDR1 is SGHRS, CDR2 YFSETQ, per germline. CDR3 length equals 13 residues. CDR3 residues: CASSETANYGYTF. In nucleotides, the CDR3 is TGCGCCAGCAGCGAAACAGCCAACTATGGCTACACCTTC.

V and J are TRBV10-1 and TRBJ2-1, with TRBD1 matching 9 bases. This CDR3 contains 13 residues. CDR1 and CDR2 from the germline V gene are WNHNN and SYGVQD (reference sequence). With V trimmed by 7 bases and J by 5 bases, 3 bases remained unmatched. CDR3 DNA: TGCGCCAGCAACCGGGACAGGGACAATGAGCAGTTCTTC. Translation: CASNRDRDNEQFF.

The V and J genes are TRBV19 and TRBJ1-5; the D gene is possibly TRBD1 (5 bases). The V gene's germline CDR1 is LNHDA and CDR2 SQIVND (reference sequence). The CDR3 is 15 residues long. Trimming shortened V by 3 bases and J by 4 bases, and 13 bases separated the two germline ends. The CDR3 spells CASSIWPGRNQPQHF. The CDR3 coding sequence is TGTGCCAGTAGTATTTGGCCAGGGCGGAATCAGCCCCAGCATTTT.

This chain's CDR3 is CASSIRVRPGELFF. The CDR3 nucleotides read TGTGCCAGTAGTATCCGGGTCCGACCGGGGGAGCTGTTTTTT. V and J are TRBV19 and TRBJ2-2; the D is unclear. Trimming took 3 bases from V and 8 from J, leaving 13 bases between them. Looked up from germline, CDR1 is LNHDA and CDR2 is SQIVND (reference sequence). This CDR3 comprises 14 residues. Full variable domain (outside the CDR3, taken from reference TRBV19 and TRBJ2-2): DGGITQSPKYLFRKEGQNVTLSCEQNLNHDAMYWYRQDPGQGLRLIYYSQIVNDFQKGDIAEGYSVSREKKESFPLTVTSAQKNPTAFYLCASSIRVRPGELFFGEGSRLTVL.

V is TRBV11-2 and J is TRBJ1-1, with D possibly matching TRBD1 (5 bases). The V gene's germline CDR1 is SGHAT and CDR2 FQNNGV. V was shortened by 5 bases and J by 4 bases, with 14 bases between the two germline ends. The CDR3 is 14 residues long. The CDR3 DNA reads TGTGCCAGCAGCGTCAGGGTTTCCCTCACTGAAGCTTTCTTT. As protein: CASSVRVSLTEAFF. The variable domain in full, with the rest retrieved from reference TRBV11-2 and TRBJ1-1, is EAGVAQSPRYKIIEKRQSVAFWCNPISGHATLYWYQQILGQGPKLLIQFQNNGVVDDSQLPKDRFSAERLKGVDSTLKIQPAKLEDSAVYLCASSVRVSLTEAFFGQGTRLTVV.

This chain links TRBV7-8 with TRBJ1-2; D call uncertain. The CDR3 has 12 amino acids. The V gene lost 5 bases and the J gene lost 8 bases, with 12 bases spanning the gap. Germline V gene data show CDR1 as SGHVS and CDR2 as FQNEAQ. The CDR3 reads CASSPISVGYTF. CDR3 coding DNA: TGTGCCAGCAGCCCCATTTCGGTCGGCTACACCTTC.

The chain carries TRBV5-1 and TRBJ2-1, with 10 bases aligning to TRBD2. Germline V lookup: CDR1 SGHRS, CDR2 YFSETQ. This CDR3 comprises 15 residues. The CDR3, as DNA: TGCGGGCCACCAGTTGAGCGGGGGGGAGACAATGAGCAGTTCTTC. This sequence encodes CGPPVERGGDNEQFF.

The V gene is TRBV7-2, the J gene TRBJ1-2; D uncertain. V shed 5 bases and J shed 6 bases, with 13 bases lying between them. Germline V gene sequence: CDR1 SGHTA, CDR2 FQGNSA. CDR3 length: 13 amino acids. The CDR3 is CASSIRERDGYTF. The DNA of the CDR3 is TGTGCCAGCAGCATACGCGAGAGGGATGGCTACACCTTC.